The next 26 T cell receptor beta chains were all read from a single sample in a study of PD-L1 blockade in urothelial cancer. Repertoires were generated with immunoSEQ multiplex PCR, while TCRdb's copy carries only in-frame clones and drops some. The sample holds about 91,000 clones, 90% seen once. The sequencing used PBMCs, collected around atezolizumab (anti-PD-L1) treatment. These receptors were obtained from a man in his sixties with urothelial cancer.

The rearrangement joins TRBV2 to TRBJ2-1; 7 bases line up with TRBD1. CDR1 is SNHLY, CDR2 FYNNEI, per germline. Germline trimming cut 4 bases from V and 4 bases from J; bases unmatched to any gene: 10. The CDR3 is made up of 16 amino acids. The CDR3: CASSVEGGRGYNEQFF. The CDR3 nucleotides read TGTGCCAGCAGTGTTGAAGGTGGCAGGGGGTACAATGAGCAGTTCTTC.

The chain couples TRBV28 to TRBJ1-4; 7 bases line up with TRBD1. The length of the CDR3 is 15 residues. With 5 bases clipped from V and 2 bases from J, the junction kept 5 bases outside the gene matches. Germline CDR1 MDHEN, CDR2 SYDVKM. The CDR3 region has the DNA TGTGCCAGCAGTGGAGGGGGCGGGACTAATGAAAAACTGTTTTTT. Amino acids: CASSGGGGTNEKLFF.

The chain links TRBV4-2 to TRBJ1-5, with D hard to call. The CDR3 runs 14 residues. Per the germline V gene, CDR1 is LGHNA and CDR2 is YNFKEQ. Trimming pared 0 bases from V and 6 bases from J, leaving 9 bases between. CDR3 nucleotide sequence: TGTGCCAGCAGCCAAGAATACGGTACTCAGCCCCAGCATTTT. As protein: CASSQEYGTQPQHF.

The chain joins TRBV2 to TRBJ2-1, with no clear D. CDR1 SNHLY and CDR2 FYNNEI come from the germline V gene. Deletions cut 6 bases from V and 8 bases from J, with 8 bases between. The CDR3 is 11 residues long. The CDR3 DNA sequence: TGTGCCAGCAGCGAGCCTGATGAGCAGTTCTTC. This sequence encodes CASSEPDEQFF.

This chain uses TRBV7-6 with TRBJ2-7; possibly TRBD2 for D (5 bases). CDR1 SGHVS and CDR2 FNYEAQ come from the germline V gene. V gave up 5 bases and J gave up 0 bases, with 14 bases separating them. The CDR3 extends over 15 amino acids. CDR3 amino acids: CASSPRTQSSYEQYF. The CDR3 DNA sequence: TGTGCCAGCAGCCCTCGGACTCAGAGCTCCTACGAGCAGTACTTC.

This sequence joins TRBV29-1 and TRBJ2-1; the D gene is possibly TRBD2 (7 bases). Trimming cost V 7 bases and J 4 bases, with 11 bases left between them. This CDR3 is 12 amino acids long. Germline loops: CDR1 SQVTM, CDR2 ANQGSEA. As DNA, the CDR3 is TGCAGCGGAGGGGGGGGGTACAATGAGCAGTTCTTC. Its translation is CSGGGGYNEQFF.

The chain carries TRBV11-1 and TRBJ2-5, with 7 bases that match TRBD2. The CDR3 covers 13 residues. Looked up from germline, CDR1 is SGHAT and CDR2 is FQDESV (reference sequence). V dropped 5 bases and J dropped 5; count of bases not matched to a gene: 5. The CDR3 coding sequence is TGTGCCAGCAGCCCAGACGGGGGGGAGACCCAGTACTTC. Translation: CASSPDGGETQYF. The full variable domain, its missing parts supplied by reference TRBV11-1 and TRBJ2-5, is EAEVAQSPRYKITEKSQAVAFWCDPISGHATLYWYRQILGQGPELLVQFQDESVVDDSQLPKDRFSAERLKGVDSTLKIQPAELGDSAMYLCASSPDGGETQYFGPGTRLLVL.

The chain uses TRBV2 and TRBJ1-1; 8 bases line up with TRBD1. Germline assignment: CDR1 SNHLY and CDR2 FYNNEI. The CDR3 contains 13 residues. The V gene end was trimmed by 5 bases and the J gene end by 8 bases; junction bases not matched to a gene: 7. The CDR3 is CASSYRGSSEAFF. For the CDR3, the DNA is TGTGCCAGCAGTTACAGGGGGTCCTCGGAAGCTTTCTTT. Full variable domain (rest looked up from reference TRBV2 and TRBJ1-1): EPEVTQTPSHQVTQMGQEVILRCVPISNHLYFYWYRQILGQKVEFLVSFYNNEISEKSEIFDDQFSVERPDGSNFTLKIRSTKLEDSAMYFCASSYRGSSEAFFGQGTRLTVV.

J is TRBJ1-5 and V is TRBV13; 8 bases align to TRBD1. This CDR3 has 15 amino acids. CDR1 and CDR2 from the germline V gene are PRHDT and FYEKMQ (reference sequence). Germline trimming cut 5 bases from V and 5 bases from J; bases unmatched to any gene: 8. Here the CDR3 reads CASSQEPGQDQPQHF. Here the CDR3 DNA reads TGTGCCAGCAGCCAAGAACCGGGACAGGATCAGCCCCAGCATTTT.

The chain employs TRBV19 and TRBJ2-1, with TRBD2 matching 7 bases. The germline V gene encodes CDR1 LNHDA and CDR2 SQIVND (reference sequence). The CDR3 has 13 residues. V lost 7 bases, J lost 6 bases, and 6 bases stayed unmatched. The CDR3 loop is CASKMAGANEQFF. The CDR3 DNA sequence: TGTGCCAGTAAAATGGCGGGAGCCAATGAGCAGTTCTTC.

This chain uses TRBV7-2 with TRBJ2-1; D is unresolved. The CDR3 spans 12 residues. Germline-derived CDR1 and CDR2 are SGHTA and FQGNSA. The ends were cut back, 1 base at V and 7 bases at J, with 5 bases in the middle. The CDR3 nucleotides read TGTGCCAGCAGCTTAGGGCGGAATGAGCAGTTCTTC. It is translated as CASSLGRNEQFF.

CDR3 bases: TGTGCCAGCAGCTCACAGGGGCAGACTGAAGCTTTCTTT. Its translation: CASSSQGQTEAFF. The V and J genes are TRBV7-2 and TRBJ1-1; 7 bases match TRBD1. The CDR3 loop spans 13 amino acids. J lost 5 bases, V lost 4 bases, and 4 bases had no gene match. Germline CDR1 is SGHTA and CDR2 is FQGNSA.

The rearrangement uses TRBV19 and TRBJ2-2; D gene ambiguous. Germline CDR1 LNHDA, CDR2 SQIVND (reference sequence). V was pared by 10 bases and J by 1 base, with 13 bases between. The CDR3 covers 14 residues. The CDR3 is CATLTSQNTGELFF. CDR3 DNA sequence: TGTGCCACCCTGACAAGTCAGAACACCGGGGAGCTGTTTTTT.

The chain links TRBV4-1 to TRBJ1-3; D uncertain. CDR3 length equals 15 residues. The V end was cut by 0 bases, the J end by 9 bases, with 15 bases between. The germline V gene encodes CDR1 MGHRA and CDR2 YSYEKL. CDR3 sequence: CASSQDGSGSGTIYF. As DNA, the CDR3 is TGCGCCAGCAGCCAAGATGGTTCGGGGTCGGGCACCATATATTTT.

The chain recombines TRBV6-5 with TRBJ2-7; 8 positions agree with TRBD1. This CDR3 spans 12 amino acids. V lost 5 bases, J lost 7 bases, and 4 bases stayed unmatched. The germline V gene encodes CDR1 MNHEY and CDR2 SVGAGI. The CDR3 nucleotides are TGTGCCAGCAGTGACAGGGGTGGAGAGCAGTACTTC. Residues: CASSDRGGEQYF.

This CDR3 reads CAWSPRTTSGHTDTQYF. The CDR3 DNA is TGTGCCTGGAGTCCTCGGACGACTAGCGGACACACAGATACGCAGTATTTT. The V call is TRBV30, the J call TRBJ2-3; 9 positions match TRBD2. The V gene's germline CDR1 is GTSNPN and CDR2 SVGIG (reference sequence). The CDR3 loop spans 17 amino acids. V was clipped by 2 bases and J by 2 bases; unmatched bases: 11.

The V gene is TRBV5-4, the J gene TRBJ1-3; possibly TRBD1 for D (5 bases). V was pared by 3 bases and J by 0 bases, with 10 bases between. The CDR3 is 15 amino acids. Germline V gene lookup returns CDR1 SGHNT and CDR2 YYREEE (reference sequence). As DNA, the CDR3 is TGTGCCAGCAGCTCTGGGGGGAACTCTGGAAACACCATATATTTT. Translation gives CASSSGGNSGNTIYF.

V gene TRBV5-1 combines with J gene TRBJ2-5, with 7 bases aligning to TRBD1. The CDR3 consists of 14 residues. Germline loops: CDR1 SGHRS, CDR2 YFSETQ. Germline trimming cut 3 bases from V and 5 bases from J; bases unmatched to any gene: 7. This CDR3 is CASSSTGLGETQYF. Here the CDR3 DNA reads TGCGCCAGCAGCTCGACAGGGCTGGGGGAGACCCAGTACTTC.

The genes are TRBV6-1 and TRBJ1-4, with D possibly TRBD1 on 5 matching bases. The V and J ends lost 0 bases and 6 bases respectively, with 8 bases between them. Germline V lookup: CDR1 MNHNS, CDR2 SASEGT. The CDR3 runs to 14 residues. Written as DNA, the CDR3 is TGTGCCAGCAGTGAAGCGGCAGGGCATGAAAAACTGTTTTTT. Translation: CASSEAAGHEKLFF.

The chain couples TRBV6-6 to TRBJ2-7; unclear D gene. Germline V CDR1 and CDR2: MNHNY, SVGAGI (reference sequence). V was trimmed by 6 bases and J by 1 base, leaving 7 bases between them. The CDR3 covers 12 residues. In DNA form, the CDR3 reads TGTGCCAGCAGCTCACAGTCCTACGAGCAGTACTTC. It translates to CASSSQSYEQYF.

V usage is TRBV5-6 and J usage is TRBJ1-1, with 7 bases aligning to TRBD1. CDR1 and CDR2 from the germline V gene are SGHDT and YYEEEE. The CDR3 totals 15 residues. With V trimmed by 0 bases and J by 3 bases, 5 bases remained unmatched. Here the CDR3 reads CASSLVEGAYTEAFF. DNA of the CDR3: TGTGCCAGCAGCTTGGTTGAGGGGGCTTACACTGAAGCTTTCTTT. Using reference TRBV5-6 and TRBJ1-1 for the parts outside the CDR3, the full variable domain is DAGVTQSPTHLIKTRGQQVTLRCSPKSGHDTVSWYQQALGQGPQFIFQYYEEEERQRGNFPDRFSGHQFPNYSSELNVNALLLGDSALYLCASSLVEGAYTEAFFGQGTRLTVV.

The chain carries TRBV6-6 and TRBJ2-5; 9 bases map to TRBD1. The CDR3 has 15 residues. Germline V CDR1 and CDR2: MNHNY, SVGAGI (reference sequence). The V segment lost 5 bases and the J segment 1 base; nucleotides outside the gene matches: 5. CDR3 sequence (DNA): TGTGCCAGCAGTGCTGGGACAGGGCTCCAAGAGACCCAGTACTTC. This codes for CASSAGTGLQETQYF.

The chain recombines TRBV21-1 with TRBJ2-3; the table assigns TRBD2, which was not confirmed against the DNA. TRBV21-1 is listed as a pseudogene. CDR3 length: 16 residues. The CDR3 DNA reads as TGTGCCAGCAGCGGACCTAGCGGCGTTAGCACAGATACGCAGTATTTT. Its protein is CASSGPSGVSTDTQYF.

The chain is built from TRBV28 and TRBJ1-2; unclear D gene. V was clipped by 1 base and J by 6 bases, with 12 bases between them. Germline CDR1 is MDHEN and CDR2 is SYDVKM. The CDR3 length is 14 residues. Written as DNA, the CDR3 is TGTGCCAGCAGTTTATTGGAGGGTCTGGATGGCTACACCTTC. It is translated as CASSLLEGLDGYTF.

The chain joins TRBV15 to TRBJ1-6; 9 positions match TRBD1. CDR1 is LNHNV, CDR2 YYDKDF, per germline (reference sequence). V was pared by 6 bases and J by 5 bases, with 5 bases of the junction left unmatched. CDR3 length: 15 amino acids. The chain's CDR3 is CATRPGDRDNSPLHF. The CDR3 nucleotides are TGTGCCACCAGGCCAGGGGACAGGGATAATTCACCCCTCCACTTT.

CDR3 loop: CASSPSHTLVQGAGGYTF. DNA of the CDR3: TGTGCCAGCAGCCCCTCACACACCCTAGTGCAGGGGGCGGGTGGCTACACCTTC. This chain links TRBV5-4 with TRBJ1-2, with TRBD1 matching over 8 bases. This CDR3 contains 18 residues. V lost 4 bases to trimming and J lost 7 bases; unmatched junction nucleotides: 21. The germline gives CDR1 SGHNT, CDR2 YYREEE (reference sequence).